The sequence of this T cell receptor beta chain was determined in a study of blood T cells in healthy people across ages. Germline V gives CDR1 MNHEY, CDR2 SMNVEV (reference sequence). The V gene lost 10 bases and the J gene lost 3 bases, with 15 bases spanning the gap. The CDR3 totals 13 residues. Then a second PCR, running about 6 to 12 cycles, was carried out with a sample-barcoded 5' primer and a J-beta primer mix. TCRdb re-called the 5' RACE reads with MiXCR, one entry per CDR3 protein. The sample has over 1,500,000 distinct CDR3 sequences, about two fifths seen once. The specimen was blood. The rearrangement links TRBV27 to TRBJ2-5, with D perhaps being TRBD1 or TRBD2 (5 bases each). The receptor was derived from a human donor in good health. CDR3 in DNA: TGTGCCACCTCCGTTTTGGGGGAAGAGACCCAGTACTTC. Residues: CATSVLGEETQYF.